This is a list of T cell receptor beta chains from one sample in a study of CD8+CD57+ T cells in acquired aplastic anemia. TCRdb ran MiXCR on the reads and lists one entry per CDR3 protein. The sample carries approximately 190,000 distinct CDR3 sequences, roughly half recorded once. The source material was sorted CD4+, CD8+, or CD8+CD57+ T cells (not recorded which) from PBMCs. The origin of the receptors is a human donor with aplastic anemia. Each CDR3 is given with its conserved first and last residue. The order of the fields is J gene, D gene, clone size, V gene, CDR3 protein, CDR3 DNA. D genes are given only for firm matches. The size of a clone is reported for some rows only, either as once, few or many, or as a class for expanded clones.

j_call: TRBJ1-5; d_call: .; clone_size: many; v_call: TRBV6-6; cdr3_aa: CASSLYNSNQPQHF; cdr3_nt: TGTGCCAGCAGTTTATATAATAGCAATCAGCCCCAGCATTTT
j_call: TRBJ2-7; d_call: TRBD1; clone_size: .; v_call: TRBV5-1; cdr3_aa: CASSLGGTGVEQYF; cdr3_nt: TGCGCCAGCAGCTTGGGTGGGACAGGGGTCGAGCAGTACTTC
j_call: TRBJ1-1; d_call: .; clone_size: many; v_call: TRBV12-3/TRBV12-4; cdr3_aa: CASSFSAIEAFF; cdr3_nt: TGTGCCAGCAGTTTCTCCGCAATTGAAGCTTTCTTT
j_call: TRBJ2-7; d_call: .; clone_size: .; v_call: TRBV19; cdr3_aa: CASSIGLNAYEQYF; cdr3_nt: TGTGCCAGTAGTATCGGTCTAAACGCGTACGAGCAGTACTTC
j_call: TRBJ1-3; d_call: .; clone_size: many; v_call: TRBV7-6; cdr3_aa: CASSSPRQGPGNTIYF; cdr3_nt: TGTGCCAGCAGCTCGCCACGGCAGGGCCCTGGAAACACCATATATTTT
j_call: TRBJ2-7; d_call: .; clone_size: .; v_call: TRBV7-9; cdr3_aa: CASSRGGQTYEQYF; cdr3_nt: TGTGCCAGCAGCCGTGGGGGACAAACATACGAGCAGTACTTC
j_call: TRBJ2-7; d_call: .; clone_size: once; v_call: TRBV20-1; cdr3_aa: CSANSVGAYEQYF; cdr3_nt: TGCAGTGCTAATTCCGTCGGGGCTTACGAGCAGTACTTC
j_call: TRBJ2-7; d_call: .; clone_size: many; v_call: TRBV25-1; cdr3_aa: CASSWGRWSSPYEQYF; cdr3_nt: TGTGCCAGCAGTTGGGGCCGGTGGAGTAGCCCCTACGAGCAGTACTTC
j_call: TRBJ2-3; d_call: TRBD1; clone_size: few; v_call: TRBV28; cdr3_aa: CASSFQDRGTDTQYF; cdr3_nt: TGTGCCAGCAGTTTCCAGGACAGGGGGACAGATACGCAGTATTTT
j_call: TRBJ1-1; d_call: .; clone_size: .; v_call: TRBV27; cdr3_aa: CASSLRARNTEAFF; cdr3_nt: TGTGCCAGCAGTTTGCGTGCGAGGAACACTGAAGCTTTCTTT
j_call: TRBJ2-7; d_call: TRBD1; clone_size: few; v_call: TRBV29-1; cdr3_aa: CSVRDRENYEQYF; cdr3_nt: TGCAGCGTCCGGGACAGGGAGAACTACGAGCAGTACTTC
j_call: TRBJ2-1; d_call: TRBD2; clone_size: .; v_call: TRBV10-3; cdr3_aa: CAISDASGPYNEQFF; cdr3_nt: TGTGCCATCAGTGACGCTAGCGGACCCTACAATGAGCAGTTCTTC
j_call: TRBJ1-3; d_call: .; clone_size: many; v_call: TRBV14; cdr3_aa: CASSQVPAALTGNTIYF; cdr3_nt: TGTGCCAGCAGCCAAGTCCCGGCTGCGCTCACTGGAAACACCATATATTTT
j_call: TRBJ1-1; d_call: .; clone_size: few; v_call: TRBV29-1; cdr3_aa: CSGGGQLNTEAFF; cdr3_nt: TGCAGCGGGGGCGGACAGTTGAACACTGAAGCTTTCTTT
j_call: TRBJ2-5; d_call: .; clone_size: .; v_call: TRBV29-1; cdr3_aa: CSGGQRARRGETQYF; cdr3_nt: TGCAGCGGTGGACAGCGGGCGCGAAGAGGAGAGACCCAGTACTTC
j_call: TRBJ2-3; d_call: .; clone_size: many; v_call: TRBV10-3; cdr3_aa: CAIRGYSGGVTDTQYF; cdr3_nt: TGTGCCATCAGGGGTTACTCCGGGGGAGTCACAGATACGCAGTATTTT
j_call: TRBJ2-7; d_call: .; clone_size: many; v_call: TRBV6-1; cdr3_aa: CASSPPGRPYEQYF; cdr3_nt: TGTGCCAGCAGCCCGCCCGGCAGGCCCTACGAGCAGTACTTC
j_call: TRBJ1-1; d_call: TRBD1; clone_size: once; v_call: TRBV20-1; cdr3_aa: CSARRQGATEAFF; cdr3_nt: TGCAGTGCTAGAAGGCAGGGGGCCACTGAAGCTTTCTTT
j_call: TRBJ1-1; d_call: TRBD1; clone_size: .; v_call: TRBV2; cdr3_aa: CASSPGGGYTEAFF; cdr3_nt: TGTGCCAGCAGCCCAGGGGGCGGGTACACTGAAGCTTTCTTT
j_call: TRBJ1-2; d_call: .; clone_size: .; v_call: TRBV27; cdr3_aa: CASSQGGGTFVFDYTF; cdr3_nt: TGTGCTAGCAGTCAAGGCGGAGGGACGTTTGTTTTTGACTACACCTTC
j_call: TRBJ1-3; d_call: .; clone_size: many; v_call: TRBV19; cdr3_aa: CASSIGQGEDGNTIYF; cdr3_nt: TGTGCCAGTAGTATTGGTCAGGGTGAGGATGGAAACACCATATATTTT
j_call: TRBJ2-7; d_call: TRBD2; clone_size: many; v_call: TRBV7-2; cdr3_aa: CASSLVLANNEQYF; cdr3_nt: TGTGCCAGCAGCTTAGTACTAGCGAACAACGAGCAGTACTTC
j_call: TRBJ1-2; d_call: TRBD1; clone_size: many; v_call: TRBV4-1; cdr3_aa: CASSRVTGGPGYTF; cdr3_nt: TGCGCCAGCAGCCGAGTGACAGGGGGCCCTGGCTACACCTTC
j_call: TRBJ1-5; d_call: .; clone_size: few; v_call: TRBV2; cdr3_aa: CASRTGQNNQPQHF; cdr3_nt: TGTGCCAGCAGGACCGGACAGAACAATCAGCCCCAGCATTTT
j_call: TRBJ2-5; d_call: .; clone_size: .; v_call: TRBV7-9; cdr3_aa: CASSLRTEEETQYF; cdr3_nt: TGTGCCAGCAGCTTAAGGACGGAGGAAGAGACCCAGTACTTC
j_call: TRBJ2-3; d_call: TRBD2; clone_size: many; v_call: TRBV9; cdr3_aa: CASSPLAGGATDTQYF; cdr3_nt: TGTGCCAGCAGCCCGCTAGCGGGAGGAGCAACAGATACGCAGTATTTT
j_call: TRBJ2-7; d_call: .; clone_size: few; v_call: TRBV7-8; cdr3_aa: CASSLAASYSYEQYF; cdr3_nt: TGTGCCAGCAGCTTAGCGGCTAGCTACTCCTACGAGCAGTACTTC
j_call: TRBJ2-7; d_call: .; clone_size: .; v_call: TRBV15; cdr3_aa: CATSLGQEQYF; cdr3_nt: TGTGCCACCAGCCTCGGCCAAGAGCAGTACTTC
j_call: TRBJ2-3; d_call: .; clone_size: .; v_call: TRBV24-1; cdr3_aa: CATSGGPGYTDTQYF; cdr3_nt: TGTGCCACCAGTGGCGGGCCGGGGTACACAGATACGCAGTATTTT
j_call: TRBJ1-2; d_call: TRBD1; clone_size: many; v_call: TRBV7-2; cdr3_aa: CASSPPDRLYGYTF; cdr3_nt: TGTGCCAGCAGCCCACCGGACAGGCTCTATGGCTACACCTTC
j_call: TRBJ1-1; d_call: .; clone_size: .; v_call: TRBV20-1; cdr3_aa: CSARRPDMNTEAFF; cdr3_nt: TGCAGTGCTAGACGCCCAGATATGAACACTGAAGCTTTCTTT
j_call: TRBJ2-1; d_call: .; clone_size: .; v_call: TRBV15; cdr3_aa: CATSRGGNYNEQFF; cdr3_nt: TGTGCCACCAGCAGAGGCGGAAATTACAATGAGCAGTTCTTC
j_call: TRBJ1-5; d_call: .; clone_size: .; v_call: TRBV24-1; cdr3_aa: CATSDPTASNQPQHF; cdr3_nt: TGTGCCACCAGTGACCCGACAGCTAGCAATCAGCCCCAGCATTTT
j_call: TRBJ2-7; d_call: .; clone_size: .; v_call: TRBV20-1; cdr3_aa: CSAVLVNTNEQYF; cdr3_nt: TGCAGTGCCGTTCTGGTCAATACGAACGAGCAGTACTTC
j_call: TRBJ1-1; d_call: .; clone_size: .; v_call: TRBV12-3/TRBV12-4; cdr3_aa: CASSLEGIAEAFF; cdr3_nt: TGTGCCAGCAGTTTGGAGGGGATCGCTGAAGCTTTCTTT
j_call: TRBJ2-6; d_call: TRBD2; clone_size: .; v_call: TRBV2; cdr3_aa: CASRGEAGAYVLTF; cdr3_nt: TGTGCCAGCAGGGGCGAAGCGGGAGCCTACGTCCTGACTTTC
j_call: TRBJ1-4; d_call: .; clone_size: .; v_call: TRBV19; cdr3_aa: CATARNANEKLFF; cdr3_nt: TGTGCCACCGCCAGGAACGCGAACGAAAAACTGTTTTTT
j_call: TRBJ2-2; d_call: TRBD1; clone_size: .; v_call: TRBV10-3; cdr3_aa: CAIRGQGFGTGELFF; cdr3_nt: TGTGCCATCAGAGGACAGGGGTTTGGGACCGGGGAGCTGTTTTTT
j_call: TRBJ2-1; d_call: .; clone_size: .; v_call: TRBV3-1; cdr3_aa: CASSRGNEQFF; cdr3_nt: TGTGCCAGCAGTAGGGGAAATGAGCAGTTCTTC
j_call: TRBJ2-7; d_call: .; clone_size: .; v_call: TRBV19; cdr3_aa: CASNGPNYEQYF; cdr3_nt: TGTGCCAGTAACGGCCCCAACTACGAGCAGTACTTC
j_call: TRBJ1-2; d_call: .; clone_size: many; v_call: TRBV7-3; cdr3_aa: CASSLTAGNVYGYTF; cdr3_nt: TGTGCCAGCAGCTTAACCGCAGGAAACGTCTATGGCTACACCTTC
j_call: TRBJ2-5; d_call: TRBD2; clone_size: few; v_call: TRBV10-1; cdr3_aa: CASSDSIAGAETQYF; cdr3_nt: TGCGCCAGCAGTGACTCGATAGCGGGAGCAGAGACCCAGTACTTC
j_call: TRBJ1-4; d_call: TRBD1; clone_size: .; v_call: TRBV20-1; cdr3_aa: CSARDRNNEKLFF; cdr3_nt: TGCAGTGCTAGGGACAGGAATAATGAAAAACTGTTTTTT
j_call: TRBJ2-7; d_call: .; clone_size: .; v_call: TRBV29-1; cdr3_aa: CSVELQGPYEEYF; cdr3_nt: TGCAGCGTTGAGTTACAGGGACCGTACGAGGAGTACTTC
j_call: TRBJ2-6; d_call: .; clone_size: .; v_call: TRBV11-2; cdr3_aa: CASSLDNVLTF; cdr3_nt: TGTGCCAGCAGCTTAGACAACGTCCTGACTTTC
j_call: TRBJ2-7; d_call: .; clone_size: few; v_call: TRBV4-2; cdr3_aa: CASSPGGGAAQYYEQYF; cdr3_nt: TGTGCCAGCAGCCCTGGTGGTGGGGCAGCCCAATACTACGAGCAGTACTTC
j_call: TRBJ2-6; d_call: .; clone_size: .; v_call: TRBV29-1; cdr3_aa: CSVFSSPGRDGANVLTF; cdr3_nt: TGCAGCGTTTTCTCTTCCCCCGGCCGGGATGGGGCCAACGTCCTGACTTTC
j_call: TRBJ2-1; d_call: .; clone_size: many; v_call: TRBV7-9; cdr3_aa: CATTRVRGASGHEQFF; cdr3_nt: TGTGCCACCACTCGTGTTAGGGGGGCGAGTGGTCATGAGCAGTTCTTC
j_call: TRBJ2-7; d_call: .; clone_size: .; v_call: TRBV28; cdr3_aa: CASSPPPGQITYEQYF; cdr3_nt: TGTGCCAGCAGTCCCCCCCCCGGACAGATCACCTACGAGCAGTACTTC
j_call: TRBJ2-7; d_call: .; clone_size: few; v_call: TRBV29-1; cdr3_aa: CSVVLSSYEQYF; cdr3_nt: TGCAGCGTTGTTCTCAGCTCCTACGAGCAGTACTTC
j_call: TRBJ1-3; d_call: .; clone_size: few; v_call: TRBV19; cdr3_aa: CASSTGGAPGNTIYF; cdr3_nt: TGTGCCAGTAGTACCGGGGGGGCCCCTGGAAACACCATATATTTT
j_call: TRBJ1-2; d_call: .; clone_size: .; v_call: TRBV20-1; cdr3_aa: CSARGQRTGVNYGYTF; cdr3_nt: TGCAGTGCTAGAGGACAACGCACAGGAGTTAACTATGGCTACACCTTC